One and the same sample provided the 15 T cell receptor beta chains below, sequenced in a study of T cell repertoires in ileal Crohn's disease. Sequenced by immunoSEQ multiplex PCR; TCRdb stores in-frame clones only, minus some. This sample has over 10,000 clones, with around 80% found just once. The sample's time point: neoterminal ileum biopsy at postoperative endoscopy, about 6 months after surgery. Material: ileal tissue. Source of these receptors: an adult with Crohn's disease.

The chain uses TRBV30 and TRBJ1-4; possible D gene TRBD1, 5 bases. Per germline, CDR1 GTSNPN and CDR2 SVGIG (reference sequence). V dropped 0 bases and J dropped 6 bases, with 11 bases sitting between them. The CDR3 contains 14 residues. CDR3 loop: CAWSVGTWDEKLFF. The CDR3, as DNA: TGTGCCTGGAGTGTAGGGACTTGGGATGAAAAACTGTTTTTT.

This clone was counted a single time. The chain carries TRBV4-1 and TRBJ1-2; TRBD1 matches at 7 bases. With V trimmed by 1 base and J by 4 bases, 6 bases remained unmatched. The CDR3 totals 15 residues. Per germline, CDR1 MGHRA and CDR2 YSYEKL. Written as DNA, the CDR3 is TGCGCCAGCAGCCAAGTTACCGGGACAGCCTATGGCTACACCTTC. Amino acid sequence: CASSQVTGTAYGYTF.

The rearrangement joins TRBV6-6 to TRBJ1-4; D unresolved. The V gene lost 0 bases and the J gene lost 5 bases, with 7 bases spanning the gap. The CDR3 loop spans 14 amino acids. Per germline, CDR1 MNHNY and CDR2 SVGAGI (reference sequence). The CDR3 DNA is TGTGCCAGCAGTTACTCGGGCGGGAATGAAAAACTGTTTTTT. It encodes CASSYSGGNEKLFF.

The rearrangement joins TRBV19 to TRBJ1-6; 8 bases align to TRBD1. J gave up 9 bases and V 5 bases, and 6 bases lay outside the gene matches. In germline, CDR1 is LNHDA, CDR2 SQIVND (reference sequence). The CDR3 is 14 amino acids. The DNA of the CDR3 is TGTGCCAGTAGTTACGGACAGGGCCCTTCACCCCTCCACTTT. Amino acid sequence: CASSYGQGPSPLHF.

The chain combines TRBV5-1 with TRBJ2-2; D is possibly TRBD2 (6 bases). Deletions cut 0 bases from V and 2 bases from J, with 11 bases between. The CDR3 covers 16 residues. Germline V gene data show CDR1 as SGHRS and CDR2 as YFSETQ. The chain's CDR3 is CASSLGHGLNTGELFF. In DNA form, the CDR3 reads TGCGCCAGCAGCTTGGGTCACGGACTAAACACCGGGGAGCTGTTTTTT.

The chain uses TRBV18 and TRBJ1-2; D unclear. Germline values: CDR1 KGHSH, CDR2 LQKENI. This CDR3 spans 17 amino acids. V was cut by 0 bases and J by 0 bases, with 14 bases left in between. Here the CDR3 reads CASSPPVGRSPNYGYTF. CDR3 bases: TGTGCCAGCTCACCACCGGTAGGGAGATCCCCTAACTATGGCTACACCTTC.

V and J are TRBV21-1 and TRBJ2-4; TRBD2, the table's D call, was not compared with the DNA. TRBV21-1 is flagged as a pseudogene. CDR3 length: 16 amino acids. CDR3: CATLSMYPRAKNIQYF. CDR3 bases: TGTGCCACCCTGTCCATGTACCCGCGAGCCAAAAACATTCAGTACTTC.

The gene calls are TRBV6-1 and TRBJ2-7; TRBD2 is a possible D gene (5 bases). Between the trimmed V and J ends, which lost 2 bases and 6 bases, there was a span of 20 bases. The CDR3 consists of 16 residues. CDR1 is MNHNS, CDR2 SASEGT, per germline. The CDR3 spells CASSELRTRHRGEQYF. The CDR3 region has the DNA TGTGCCAGCAGTGAATTAAGGACTCGCCACCGGGGCGAGCAGTACTTC.

The gene calls are TRBV7-9 and TRBJ2-3; 14 bases fit TRBD2. There are 16 residues in the CDR3. Germline CDR1 and CDR2: SEHNR and FQNEAQ (reference sequence). The junction had 8 bases not matched to a gene; V was cut back by 10 bases and J by 2 bases. The CDR3 sequence: CATGTSGGPSTDTQYF. The CDR3 DNA follows: TGTGCCACCGGGACTAGCGGGGGCCCCTCCACAGATACGCAGTATTTT.

The rearrangement links TRBV11-2 to TRBJ2-2, with 8 bases aligning to TRBD1. J gave up 5 bases and V 5 bases, and 4 bases lay outside the gene matches. Looked up from germline, CDR1 is SGHAT and CDR2 is FQNNGV. The CDR3 has 14 amino acids. The CDR3 DNA reads as TGTGCCAGCAGCCAAGACAGGGGAACCGGGGAGCTGTTTTTT. Its translation: CASSQDRGTGELFF.

This clone was counted between two and nine times. The genes are TRBV27 and TRBJ1-1; no definite D call. The CDR3 sequence is 15 residues long. Germline V lookup: CDR1 MNHEY, CDR2 SMNVEV (reference sequence). V was shortened by 5 bases and J by 4 bases, with 17 bases between the two germline ends. The CDR3: CASSRNVLTGTEAFF. Written as DNA, the CDR3 is TGTGCCAGCAGTCGGAACGTCCTCACGGGCACTGAAGCTTTCTTT.

The rearrangement joins TRBV29-1 to TRBJ2-5, with 8 bases fitting TRBD2. J was trimmed by 2 bases and V by 3 bases; bases with no gene match: 11. Germline CDR1 is SQVTM and CDR2 is ANQGSEA. This CDR3 contains 16 residues. CDR3 protein: CSVEGQAGGPQETQYF. CDR3 sequence (DNA): TGCAGCGTTGAGGGGCAGGCGGGAGGCCCTCAAGAGACCCAGTACTTC.

CDR3 nucleotide sequence: TGTGCCAGCAGCCGACAGGTCGCGGGTCAGGAGCAGTACTTC. Translated, it gives CASSRQVAGQEQYF. V usage is TRBV2 and J usage is TRBJ2-7; possible D gene TRBD1, 6 bases. V lost 6 bases to trimming and J lost 7 bases, with 19 bases between them. The CDR3 contains 14 residues. From germline, CDR1 is SNHLY and CDR2 FYNNEI. Variable domain in full (rest from reference TRBV2 and TRBJ2-7): EPEVTQTPSHQVTQMGQEVILRCVPISNHLYFYWYRQILGQKVEFLVSFYNNEISEKSEIFDDQFSVERPDGSNFTLKIRSTKLEDSAMYFCASSRQVAGQEQYFGPGTRLTVT.

This clone is labeled medium-sized (0.01 to 0.1%). The chain couples TRBV4-1 to TRBJ1-1, with D maybe TRBD1 (5 bases). Germline-derived CDR1 and CDR2 are MGHRA and YSYEKL. V was trimmed by 10 bases and J by 1 base, leaving 16 bases between them. The CDR3 contains 14 residues. The chain's CDR3 is CATSAGVWNTEAFF. CDR3 sequence (DNA): TGCGCCACCTCGGCGGGGGTCTGGAACACTGAAGCTTTCTTT.

The chain has TRBV19 and TRBJ1-2; 8 bases fit TRBD1. CDR1 is LNHDA and CDR2 is SQIVND in the germline V gene (reference sequence). This CDR3 has 16 residues. J gave up 0 bases and V 5 bases, and 8 bases lay outside the gene matches. As DNA, the CDR3 is TGTGCCAGTAGTGCCCGGGACAGGCCTTCTAACTATGGCTACACCTTC. It codes for CASSARDRPSNYGYTF.